The subject of this entry is one T cell receptor (beta chain). The sample belongs to a study of blood T cell repertoires in COVID-19. Study-level information: Samples of COVID-19 (acute and convalescent) were obtained from the United States, Italy and Spain. Sources were T cells, B-cell-depleted T cells, or PBMCs; the material itself was cDNA or gDNA.

Authors' data handling: Reference gene primer amplification gave nucleated cell count estimates. The table came from immunoSEQ multiplex PCR; TCRdb's copy has only in-frame clones and leaves some out. V and J calls and clone size are given by that table; D and trimming were obtained from the DNA. The repertoire holds 35,000 to 50,000 clones, roughly nine tenths seen once, with about 15% in the top ten. Germline V CDR1 and CDR2: SGHNT, YYREEE (reference sequence). J lost 4 bases, V lost 4 bases, and 2 bases had no gene match. The CDR3 contains 13 residues. The chain combines TRBV5-4 with TRBJ1-2; 9 bases line up with TRBD1. The receptor was isolated from a woman in her thirties in a cohort sampled during active COVID-19. Sequenced input: peripheral blood. The CDR3 region is CASSGTGSYGYTF. For the CDR3, the DNA is TGTGCCAGCAGCGGGACAGGGAGCTATGGCTACACCTTC.